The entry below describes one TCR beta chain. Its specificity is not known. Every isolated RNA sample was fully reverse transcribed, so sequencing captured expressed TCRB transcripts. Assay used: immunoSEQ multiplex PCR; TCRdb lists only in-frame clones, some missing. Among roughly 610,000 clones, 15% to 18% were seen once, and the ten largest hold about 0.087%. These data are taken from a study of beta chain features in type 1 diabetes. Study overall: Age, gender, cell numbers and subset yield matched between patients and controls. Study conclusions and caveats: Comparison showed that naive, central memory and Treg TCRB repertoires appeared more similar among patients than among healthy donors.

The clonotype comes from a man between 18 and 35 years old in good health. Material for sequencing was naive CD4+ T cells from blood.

The CDR3 coding sequence is TGTGCCAGCAGTGAGGACACTAACTATGGCTACACCTTC. Encoded protein: CASSEDTNYGYTF. This chain links TRBV6-1 with TRBJ1-2, with TRBD1 as a possible D gene (5 bases). CDR1 MNHNS and CDR2 SASEGT come from the germline V gene. This CDR3 is 13 amino acids long. The V and J ends lost 3 bases and 0 bases respectively, with 5 bases between them.